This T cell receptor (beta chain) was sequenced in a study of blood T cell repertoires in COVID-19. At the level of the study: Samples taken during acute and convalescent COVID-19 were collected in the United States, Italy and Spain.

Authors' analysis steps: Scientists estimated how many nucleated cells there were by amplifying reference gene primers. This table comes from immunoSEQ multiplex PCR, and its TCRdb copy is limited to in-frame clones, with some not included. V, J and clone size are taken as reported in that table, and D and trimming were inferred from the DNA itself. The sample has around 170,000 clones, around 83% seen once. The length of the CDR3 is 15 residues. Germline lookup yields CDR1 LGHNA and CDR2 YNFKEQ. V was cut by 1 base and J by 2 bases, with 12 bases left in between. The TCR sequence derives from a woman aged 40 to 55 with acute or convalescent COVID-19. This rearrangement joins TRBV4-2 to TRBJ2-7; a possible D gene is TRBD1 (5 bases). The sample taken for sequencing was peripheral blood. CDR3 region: CASSQGRAGTYEQYF. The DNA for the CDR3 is TGTGCCAGCAGCCAAGGTAGGGCAGGGACCTACGAGCAGTACTTC.